These 9 T cell receptor beta chains came from one sample sequenced in a study of blood T cells in healthy people across ages. Sample-barcoded 5' priming and a J-beta primer mix drove a second PCR of about 7 to 12 cycles. TCRdb analysed the 5' RACE reads with MiXCR anew, one entry per CDR3 protein. The data hold around 990,000 distinct CDR3 sequences, with 30% to 40% observed a single time. The sequenced sample consisted of blood. The source of these receptors is a man between 18 and 29 years old in good health.

V is TRBV6-2 or TRBV6-3 and J is TRBJ2-1, with 7 positions matching TRBD1. J lost 2 bases, V lost 0 bases, and 7 bases had no gene match. Germline assignment: CDR1 MNHEY and CDR2 SVGEGT. The CDR3 consists of 17 residues. Here the CDR3 DNA reads TGTGCCAGCAGTTACTCGAAGACAGGGCTACCCTACAATGAGCAGTTCTTC. Translating gives CASSYSKTGLPYNEQFF.

The chain recombines TRBV3-1 with TRBJ2-5; either TRBD1 or TRBD2 may supply D (6 bases each). V dropped 3 bases and J dropped 5 bases, with 25 bases sitting between them. Germline lookup yields CDR1 LGHDT and CDR2 YNNKEL (reference sequence). CDR3 length: 18 residues. CDR3 coding DNA: TGTGCCAGCAGCCATACTCAGTCGGGGGCGCAGATCGTGGAGACCCAGTACTTC. Amino acids: CASSHTQSGAQIVETQYF.

This chain connects TRBV3-1 to TRBJ2-4; TRBD2 is a possible D gene (5 bases). CDR1 LGHDT and CDR2 YNNKEL come from the germline V gene (reference sequence). The length of the CDR3 is 15 residues. V was cut by 4 bases and J by 2 bases, with 12 bases left in between. The CDR3 here is CASSRIDGTKNIQYF. Here the CDR3 DNA reads TGTGCCAGCAGCCGCATAGACGGGACCAAAAACATTCAGTACTTC.

This rearrangement joins TRBV11-2 to TRBJ2-3; D perhaps matches TRBD1 (5 bases). The CDR3 sequence is 14 residues long. Looked up from germline, CDR1 is SGHAT and CDR2 is FQNNGV. The V end was cut by 3 bases, the J end by 2 bases, with 9 bases between. DNA for the CDR3: TGTGCCAGCAGCTTGTTAGGGGCCACAGATACGCAGTATTTT. It translates to CASSLLGATDTQYF.

This clonotype was observed a few times. The chain links TRBV2 to TRBJ2-3, with D perhaps TRBD1 or TRBD2 (5 bases each). V was trimmed by 6 bases and J by 9 bases, leaving 7 bases between them. The CDR3 extends over 10 amino acids. Looked up from germline, CDR1 is SNHLY and CDR2 is FYNNEI. This CDR3 reads CASRGRTQYF. CDR3 nucleotide sequence: TGTGCCAGCAGGGGACGGACGCAGTATTTT. Full variable domain (rest looked up from reference TRBV2 and TRBJ2-3): EPEVTQTPSHQVTQMGQEVILRCVPISNHLYFYWYRQILGQKVEFLVSFYNNEISEKSEIFDDQFSVERPDGSNFTLKIRSTKLEDSAMYFCASRGRTQYFGPGTRLTVL.

A few counts support this clonotype. The V gene is TRBV10-3, the J gene TRBJ2-5, with 9 nucleotides matching TRBD2. Germline V gene lookup returns CDR1 ENHRY and CDR2 SYGVKD. There are 15 residues in the CDR3. V shed 6 bases and J 1 base; nucleotides not matched to a gene: 6. For the CDR3, the DNA is TGTGCCATCAGAGCGGGGGGACCCATCCAAGAGACCCAGTACTTC. Residues: CAIRAGGPIQETQYF.

The rearrangement joins TRBV28 to TRBJ2-3, with D perhaps matching TRBD2 (5 bases). CDR3 length: 14 amino acids. The germline V gene has CDR1 MDHEN and CDR2 SYDVKM. The germline V and J ends were trimmed by 3 bases and 4 bases, with 11 bases remaining between them. CDR3 in DNA: TGTGCCAGCAGTTTGCCACTAGGTGCAGATACGCAGTATTTT. Its protein product is CASSLPLGADTQYF.

This clonotype was observed a handful of times. The J gene is TRBJ1-5, the V gene TRBV2; D remains ambiguous. Germline CDR1 and CDR2: SNHLY and FYNNEI. This CDR3 has 13 residues. V was clipped by 7 bases and J by 4 bases, with 11 bases between them. The DNA of the CDR3 is TGTGCCAGCAATGGGGAGAGGAATCAGCCCCAGCATTTT. Its protein product is CASNGERNQPQHF.

The chain employs TRBV11-2 and TRBJ2-2, with a tentative D call TRBD1 (6 bases). V dropped 1 base and J dropped 7 bases, with 10 bases sitting between them. CDR3 length equals 14 residues. Germline V gene sequence: CDR1 SGHAT, CDR2 FQNNGV. CDR3 in amino acids: CASSLVEGVGELFF. In nucleotides, the CDR3 is TGTGCCAGCAGCTTAGTAGAGGGGGTCGGGGAGCTGTTTTTT.